This entry lists 5 T cell receptor beta chains sequenced from one sample in a study of blood T cells in healthy people across ages. Using a J-beta primer mix together with a sample-barcoded 5' primer, a second PCR was run for 7 to 11 cycles. Via MiXCR, TCRdb re-called the 5' RACE reads, giving one row per CDR3 protein. The sample shows hundreds of thousands of distinct CDR3 sequences, roughly 56% of them seen only once. Input material: blood. These TCRs come from a man aged 40-50 years in good health.

The genes are TRBV28 and TRBJ2-7; a possible D gene is TRBD1 (6 bases). Germline V lookup: CDR1 MDHEN, CDR2 SYDVKM. The CDR3 is 15 amino acids. Between the trimmed V and J ends, which lost 6 bases and 6 bases, there was a span of 21 bases. CDR3 amino acids: CASSSTGNLFGEQYF. The CDR3 DNA follows: TGTGCCAGCAGCTCAACAGGGAATTTGTTTGGCGAGCAGTACTTC.

This clonotype occurred once. The V call is TRBV10-3, the J call TRBJ2-1; 14 nucleotides line up with TRBD2. V shed 8 bases and J 6 bases; nucleotides not matched to a gene: 0. The CDR3 sequence is 13 residues long. From germline, CDR1 is ENHRY and CDR2 SYGVKD. The CDR3 sequence: CAIGLAGGNEQFF. The CDR3 DNA is TGTGCCATCGGACTAGCGGGGGGCAATGAGCAGTTCTTC.

The CDR3: CSAWTSGSDYNEQFF. The CDR3 coding sequence is TGCAGTGCTTGGACTAGCGGGAGCGATTACAATGAGCAGTTCTTC. The V call is TRBV20-1, the J call TRBJ2-1; 13 bases line up with TRBD2. Germline V lookup: CDR1 DFQATT, CDR2 SNEGSKA (reference sequence). This CDR3 has 15 amino acids. V was clipped by 5 bases and J by 4 bases; unmatched bases: 5.

The genes are TRBV12-3 or TRBV12-4 and TRBJ2-5; tentative D call: TRBD2 (6 bases). The J call could be wrong; TRBJ2-7 is a better fit for the DNA end. This CDR3 has 14 amino acids. Here the CDR3 DNA reads TGTGCCAGCAGTTTACCCGGGGAGGTGGGCGAGCAGTACTTC. Amino acid sequence: CASSLPGEVGEQYF.

This clonotype was detected only once. The chain recombines TRBV2 with TRBJ2-3, with D maybe TRBD1 (6 bases). Trimming stripped 3 bases from V and 0 bases from J, with 10 bases between. This CDR3 is built from 15 residues. Germline V gene data show CDR1 as SNHLY and CDR2 as FYNNEI. Here the CDR3 DNA reads TGTGCCAGCAGTGATAACAGGGAAAGCACAGATACGCAGTATTTT. It yields the protein CASSDNRESTDTQYF.